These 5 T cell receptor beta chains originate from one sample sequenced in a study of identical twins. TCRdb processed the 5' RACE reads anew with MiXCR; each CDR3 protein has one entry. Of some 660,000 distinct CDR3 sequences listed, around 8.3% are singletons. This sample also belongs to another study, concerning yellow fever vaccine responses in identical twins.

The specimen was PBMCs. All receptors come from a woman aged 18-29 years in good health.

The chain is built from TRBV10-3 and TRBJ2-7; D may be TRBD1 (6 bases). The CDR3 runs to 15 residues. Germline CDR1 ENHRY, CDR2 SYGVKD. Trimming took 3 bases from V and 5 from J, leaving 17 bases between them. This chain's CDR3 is CAISDPPQGRNEQYF. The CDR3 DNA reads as TGTGCCATCAGTGACCCCCCACAGGGTAGGAACGAGCAGTACTTC.

CDR3 nucleotide sequence: TGTGCCAGCAGCTTGCGAATTGCGGGAAGCACAGATACGCAGTATTTT. Translation gives CASSLRIAGSTDTQYF. V usage is TRBV7-2 and J usage is TRBJ2-3, with D possibly matching TRBD2 (6 bases). V shed 3 bases and J shed 0 bases, with 13 bases lying between them. Germline assignment: CDR1 SGHTA and CDR2 FQGNSA. This CDR3 is 16 amino acids long.

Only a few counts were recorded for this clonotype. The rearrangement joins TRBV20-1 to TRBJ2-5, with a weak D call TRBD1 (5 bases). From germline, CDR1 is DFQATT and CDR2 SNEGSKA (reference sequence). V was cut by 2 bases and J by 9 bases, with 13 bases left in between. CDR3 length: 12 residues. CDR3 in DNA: TGCAGTGCTAGACCGACAGAGAGATCCCAGTACTTC. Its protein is CSARPTERSQYF.

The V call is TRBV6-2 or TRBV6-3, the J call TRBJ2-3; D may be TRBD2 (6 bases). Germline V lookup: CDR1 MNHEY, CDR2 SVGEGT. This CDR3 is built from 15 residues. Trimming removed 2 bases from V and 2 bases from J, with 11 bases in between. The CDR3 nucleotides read TGTGCCAGCAGTTACATGGGACTCCCCACAGATACGCAGTATTTT. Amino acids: CASSYMGLPTDTQYF.

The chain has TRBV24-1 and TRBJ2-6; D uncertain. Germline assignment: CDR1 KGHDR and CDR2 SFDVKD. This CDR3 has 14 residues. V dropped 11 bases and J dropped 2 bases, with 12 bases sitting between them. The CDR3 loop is CAISGAPGANVLTF. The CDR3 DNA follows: TGTGCCATCTCAGGAGCTCCTGGGGCCAACGTCCTGACTTTC.